These 22 T cell receptor beta chains originate from one sample sequenced in a study of control samples from healthy donors and cancer patients. Sequenced by immunoSEQ multiplex PCR; TCRdb stores in-frame clones only, minus some. This table has approximately 190,000 clones, over 80% appearing once. Material: blood. Source of these receptors: a young man in good health.

The chain links TRBV15 to TRBJ1-6; D may be TRBD1 (5 bases). Trimming shortened V by 2 bases and J by 5 bases, and 10 bases separated the two germline ends. CDR3 length: 15 amino acids. Per germline, CDR1 LNHNV and CDR2 YYDKDF (reference sequence). This chain's CDR3 is CATSRRGGDNSPLHF. The DNA for the CDR3 is TGTGCCACCAGCAGAAGGGGCGGGGATAATTCACCCCTCCACTTT.

V and J are TRBV5-3 and TRBJ2-3; TRBD2 is a possible D gene (6 bases). TRBV5-3 is marked as an open reading frame, function uncertain. Trimming stripped 4 bases from V and 0 bases from J, with 15 bases between. CDR3 length: 16 residues. CDR3 loop: CARSLGPEGSTDTQYF. Written as DNA, the CDR3 is TGTGCCAGAAGCCTAGGCCCGGAGGGGAGCACAGATACGCAGTATTTT.

The rearrangement joins TRBV14 to TRBJ1-1, with a possible D match to TRBD1 (6 bases). Germline V gene data show CDR1 as SGHDN and CDR2 as FVKESK. Trimming left V 4 bases short and J 1 base short, with 13 bases between. This CDR3 has 15 amino acids. The CDR3 is CASSRGGHPNTEAFF. In nucleotides, the CDR3 is TGTGCCAGCAGCCGGGGGGGACATCCGAACACTGAAGCTTTCTTT.

This clone was recorded once. This rearrangement joins TRBV27 to TRBJ1-1; TRBD1 matches at 10 bases. CDR3 length equals 16 residues. Germline V gene sequence: CDR1 MNHEY, CDR2 SMNVEV (reference sequence). V was pared by 7 bases and J by 0 bases, with 8 bases of the junction left unmatched. Here the CDR3 reads CASTLTGGGMNTEAFF. In DNA form, the CDR3 reads TGTGCCAGCACCCTGACAGGGGGCGGGATGAACACTGAAGCTTTCTTT.

The chain uses TRBV6-5 and TRBJ1-1; D not certain. The CDR3 consists of 13 residues. Trimming pared 2 bases from V and 3 bases from J, leaving 7 bases between. Germline V gene lookup returns CDR1 MNHEY and CDR2 SVGAGI. Here the CDR3 reads CASSYGRYTEAFF. The CDR3 nucleotides read TGTGCCAGCAGTTACGGAAGATACACTGAAGCTTTCTTT.

The CDR3: CASSSRQGNQPQHF. The CDR3 nucleotides are TGTGCCAGCAGCTCCAGACAGGGGAATCAGCCCCAGCATTTT. The chain recombines TRBV7-2 with TRBJ1-5, with 8 bases matching TRBD1. Germline loops: CDR1 SGHTA, CDR2 FQGNSA. The CDR3 has 14 residues. J was trimmed by 4 bases and V by 4 bases; bases with no gene match: 3.

This clone was seen once. V and J are TRBV7-2 and TRBJ2-5; the match to TRBD1 covers 11 bases. In germline, CDR1 is SGHTA, CDR2 FQGNSA. This CDR3 is 14 amino acids long. V was pared by 4 bases and J by 5 bases, with 3 bases of the junction left unmatched. CDR3 region: CASSWDRGSETQYF. The DNA for the CDR3 is TGTGCCAGCAGCTGGGACAGGGGGAGCGAGACCCAGTACTTC. The full variable domain, with the rest looked up from reference TRBV7-2 and TRBJ2-5, is GAGVSQSPSNKVTEKGKDVELRCDPISGHTALYWYRQSLGQGLEFLIYFQGNSAPDKSGLPSDRFSAERTGGSVSTLTIQRTQQEDSAVYLCASSWDRGSETQYFGPGTRLLVL.

The chain couples TRBV19 to TRBJ2-7, with D perhaps TRBD1 (7 bases). The CDR3 is 15 residues long. Germline-derived CDR1 and CDR2 are LNHDA and SQIVND (reference sequence). V lost 1 base and J lost 4, with 14 bases in between. Written as DNA, the CDR3 is TGTGCCAGTAGTATAGCGGCAGGGGGGAGGTACGAGCAGTACTTC. Its protein product is CASSIAAGGRYEQYF.

The CDR3, as DNA: TGTGCCAGCAGCCCCAGAGGCACGTCCGAGCAGTACTTC. Translated: CASSPRGTSEQYF. The chain has TRBV7-6 and TRBJ2-7; D uncertain. V was shortened by 5 bases and J by 6 bases, with 14 bases between the two germline ends. This CDR3 region has 13 residues. Germline V gives CDR1 SGHVS, CDR2 FNYEAQ.

This chain connects TRBV9 to TRBJ2-5; D call uncertain. Germline CDR1 SGDLS, CDR2 YYNGEE. V was shortened by 4 bases and J by 2 bases, with 12 bases between the two germline ends. The CDR3 sequence is 14 residues long. CDR3 sequence: CASSPWAAQETQYF. CDR3 nucleotide sequence: TGTGCCAGCAGCCCCTGGGCAGCTCAAGAGACCCAGTACTTC.

V and J are TRBV7-9 and TRBJ2-1; 14 nucleotides align to TRBD2. The CDR3 is made up of 17 amino acids. The germline CDR1 and CDR2 sequences are SEHNR and FQNEAQ (reference sequence). The junction had 8 bases not matched to a gene; V was cut back by 4 bases and J by 6 bases. The CDR3 loop is CASSSRLAGGPGNEQFF. The CDR3 nucleotides are TGTGCCAGCAGCTCCCGACTAGCGGGGGGGCCGGGCAATGAGCAGTTCTTC. The complete variable domain, with remaining parts taken from reference TRBV7-9 and TRBJ2-1, reads DTGVSQNPRHKITKRGQNVTFRCDPISEHNRLYWYRQTLGQGPEFLTYFQNEAQLEKSRLLSDRFSAERPKGSFSTLEIQRTEQGDSAMYLCASSSRLAGGPGNEQFFGPGTRLTVL.

The chain has TRBV11-2 and TRBJ2-4; 9 nucleotides line up with TRBD1. Germline V gene data show CDR1 as SGHAT and CDR2 as FQNNGV. The CDR3 totals 14 residues. V lost 5 bases, J lost 7 bases, and 6 bases stayed unmatched. In DNA form, the CDR3 reads TGTGCCAGCAGCGGGACAGGGAATGAGAACATTCAGTACTTC. Protein product: CASSGTGNENIQYF. Looking up the rest from reference TRBV11-2 and TRBJ2-4 gives the full variable domain: EAGVAQSPRYKIIEKRQSVAFWCNPISGHATLYWYQQILGQGPKLLIQFQNNGVVDDSQLPKDRFSAERLKGVDSTLKIQPAKLEDSAVYLCASSGTGNENIQYFGAGTRLSVL.

The J gene is TRBJ1-1, the V gene TRBV5-1, with D possibly matching TRBD1 (5 bases). V lost 4 bases, J lost 5 bases, and 12 bases lay in between. Germline CDR1 reads SGHRS; CDR2 reads YFSETQ. This CDR3 has 13 amino acids. CDR3 sequence reads: CASSQDTRTEAFF. For the CDR3, the DNA is TGCGCCAGCAGCCAGGACACTAGGACTGAAGCTTTCTTT. The variable domain in full, completed from reference TRBV5-1 and TRBJ1-1, reads KAGVTQTPRYLIKTRGQQVTLSCSPISGHRSVSWYQQTPGQGLQFLFEYFSETQRNKGNFPGRFSGRQFSNSRSEMNVSTLELGDSALYLCASSQDTRTEAFFGQGTRLTVV.

This chain uses TRBV5-6 with TRBJ2-3; possibly TRBD1 or TRBD2 for D (5 bases each). From germline, CDR1 is SGHDT and CDR2 YYEEEE. CDR3 size: 16 residues. Trimming left V 0 bases short and J 4 bases short, with 15 bases between. The CDR3 DNA reads TGTGCCAGCAGCTTGGGGGTGGGACCCTATCCAGATACGCAGTATTTT. As protein: CASSLGVGPYPDTQYF.

The genes are TRBV30 and TRBJ2-2; 10 bases map to TRBD2. Germline trimming cut 1 base from V and 6 bases from J; bases unmatched to any gene: 2. CDR1 GTSNPN and CDR2 SVGIG come from the germline V gene (reference sequence). This CDR3 region has 14 residues. The CDR3 DNA sequence: TGTGCCTGGAGTGCAGGACTAGCGGCCGGGGAGCTGTTTTTT. As protein: CAWSAGLAAGELFF.

This clone was counted a single time. The same CDR3 is also encoded by other DNA sequences in this sample. The V and J genes are TRBV18 and TRBJ1-5, with D maybe TRBD1 (5 bases). Trimming removed 2 bases from V and 2 bases from J, with 7 bases in between. Germline V CDR1 and CDR2: KGHSH, LQKENI. The CDR3 contains 14 residues. CDR3 nucleotides: TGTGCCAGCTCACCAGGGGCTGGCAATCAGCCCCAGCATTTT. Its translation: CASSPGAGNQPQHF. Together with reference TRBV18 and TRBJ1-5, the CDR3 gives the full variable domain: NAGVMQNPRHLVRRRGQEARLRCSPMKGHSHVYWYRQLPEEGLKFMVYLQKENIIDESGMPKERFSAEFPKEGPSILRIQQVVRGDSAAYFCASSPGAGNQPQHFGDGTRLSIL.

The chain joins TRBV11-3 to TRBJ2-2; TRBD2 matches at 13 bases. From germline, CDR1 is SGHNT and CDR2 YENEEA. This CDR3 is 16 amino acids long. J lost 3 bases, V lost 4 bases, and 2 bases had no gene match. CDR3 in DNA: TGTGCCAGCAGCTCGGGACTAGCGGGGCACACCGGGGAGCTGTTTTTT. Amino acid sequence: CASSSGLAGHTGELFF.

The rearrangement joins TRBV2 to TRBJ1-2, with 7 bases that match TRBD1. This CDR3 is built from 15 residues. V lost 2 bases to trimming and J lost 2 bases; unmatched junction nucleotides: 5. Germline CDR1 reads SNHLY; CDR2 reads FYNNEI. CDR3 in amino acids: CASSEYTGQNYGYTF. As DNA, the CDR3 is TGTGCCAGCAGTGAATACACGGGACAGAACTATGGCTACACCTTC.

In this sample, this clone turned up once. The chain joins TRBV18 to TRBJ1-5; the D gene is possibly TRBD1 (5 bases). CDR1 and CDR2 (germline): KGHSH, LQKENI. V was cut by 0 bases and J by 4 bases, with 13 bases left in between. This CDR3 contains 16 residues. For the CDR3, the DNA is TGTGCCAGCTCACCACCGGGGGAGGCGGGGAATCAGCCCCAGCATTTT. This sequence encodes CASSPPGEAGNQPQHF.

The J gene is TRBJ2-4, the V gene TRBV3-1 (or the pseudogene TRBV3-2); D uncertain. V was pared by 2 bases and J by 6 bases, with 20 bases between. CDR1 is LGHDT and CDR2 is YNNKEL in the germline V gene (reference sequence). The CDR3 contains 17 residues. In DNA, the CDR3 is TGTGCCAGCAGCCAAACCCTGCGGCTTTTTCTGGGAAACATTCAGTACTTC. It is translated as CASSQTLRLFLGNIQYF.

This clone showed up just a few times. This chain joins TRBV11-1 and TRBJ1-5, with D tentatively TRBD1 (6 bases). The V and J ends lost 1 base and 3 bases respectively, with 7 bases between them. The CDR3 spans 14 residues. Germline V lookup: CDR1 SGHAT, CDR2 FQDESV (reference sequence). The CDR3 bases are TGTGCCAGCAGCTTAGACAGGGCCAATCAGCCCCAGCATTTT. Its protein is CASSLDRANQPQHF.

The chain recombines TRBV2 with TRBJ2-7; D remains unclear. Per the germline V gene, CDR1 is SNHLY and CDR2 is FYNNEI. The V and J ends lost 2 bases and 3 bases respectively, with 5 bases between them. The CDR3 totals 12 residues. The CDR3 DNA follows: TGTGCCAGCAGTGAAAAGGTCTACGAGCAGTACTTC. It codes for CASSEKVYEQYF.